This is a list of T cell receptor beta chains from one sample in a study of identical twins. One entry per CDR3 protein, called by TCRdb with MiXCR from the 5' RACE reads. The profile shows fewer than 650,000 distinct CDR3 sequences, approximately 9.6% of them singletons. These data were also reused for a study on yellow fever vaccine responses in identical twins.

The sample taken for sequencing was PBMCs. The origin of the receptors is a woman aged 18-29 years in good health. The CDR3 runs from the conserved cysteine through the conserved F or W. D genes are given only for firm matches. Expanded clones get a size class; other rows say once, few or many, or leave the size out.

j_call | clone_size | v_call | d_call | cdr3_aa | cdr3_nt
TRBJ1-2 | many | TRBV12-3/TRBV12-4 | - | CASSPTGPYGYTF | TGTGCCAGCAGTCCGACAGGACCCTATGGCTACACCTTC
TRBJ2-1 | many | TRBV25-1 | - | CASSELAVNEQFF | TGTGCCAGCAGTGAATTGGCAGTAAATGAGCAGTTCTTC
TRBJ2-7 | - | TRBV5-4 | - | CASSLGIGNYANNEQYF | TGTGCCAGCAGCTTAGGAATAGGAAACTACGCAAATAACGAGCAGTACTTC
TRBJ2-7 | - | TRBV6-5 | TRBD2 | CASSYSTSGRAIYEQYF | TGTGCCAGCAGTTACTCGACTAGCGGGAGGGCCATTTACGAGCAGTACTTC
TRBJ2-7 | few | TRBV6-1 | TRBD1 | CASRGEGQGTYEQYF | TGTGCCAGCAGGGGGGAGGGACAGGGGACCTACGAGCAGTACTTC
TRBJ2-7 | many | TRBV5-5 | TRBD1 | CASSLGTGFSYEQYF | TGTGCCAGCAGCTTGGGGACAGGCTTCTCCTACGAGCAGTACTTC
TRBJ2-7 | many | TRBV4-3 | TRBD2 | CASSQGRAGGYEQYF | TGCGCCAGCAGCCAAGGTCGAGCGGGAGGCTACGAGCAGTACTTC
TRBJ2-3 | few | TRBV7-9 | - | CASSLHPATDPDTQYF | TGTGCCAGCAGCTTACACCCAGCGACTGACCCAGATACGCAGTATTTT
TRBJ2-2 | many | TRBV6-1 | - | CASSAAGGELFF | TGTGCCAGCAGTGCAGCGGGCGGGGAGCTGTTTTTT
TRBJ2-7 | - | TRBV4-3 | - | CASSQDKGGEQYF | TGCGCCAGCAGCCAAGATAAAGGGGGCGAGCAGTACTTC
TRBJ2-1 | - | TRBV5-6 | TRBD1 | CASSRRTGLPLRQFF | TGTGCCAGCAGCCGTAGGACAGGCCTACCCCTGAGGCAGTTCTTC
TRBJ2-7 | - | TRBV10-3 | - | CAGSGTGSSYEQYF | TGTGCCGGCTCCGGGACGGGAAGCTCCTACGAGCAGTACTTC
TRBJ2-3 | - | TRBV25-1 | - | CASSAALASTDTQYF | TGTGCCAGCAGTGCAGCACTCGCTAGCACAGATACGCAGTATTTT
TRBJ1-5 | many | TRBV12-3/TRBV12-4 | - | CASSLLSDLGQPQHF | TGTGCCAGCAGTTTGCTTTCCGACCTCGGGCAGCCCCAGCATTTT
TRBJ2-1 | - | TRBV5-1 | TRBD2 | CASSPGGTNDNEQFF | TGCGCCAGCAGCCCGGGTGGGACTAACGACAATGAGCAGTTCTTC
TRBJ1-5 | - | TRBV6-1 | - | CASLRREGSNQPQHF | TGTGCCAGCCTTCGGCGGGAGGGGAGCAATCAGCCCCAGCATTTT
TRBJ2-7 | many | TRBV7-3 | - | CASSLGSGSEQYF | TGTGCCAGCAGCTTAGGGTCAGGGAGCGAGCAGTACTTC
TRBJ2-5 | - | TRBV24-1 | - | CATSDPAGTQYF | TGTGCCACCAGTGACCCGGCAGGGACCCAGTACTTC
TRBJ2-5 | few | TRBV7-9 | TRBD2 | CASRLQLAGEETQYF | TGTGCCAGCAGATTACAACTAGCGGGAGAAGAGACCCAGTACTTC
TRBJ2-1 | - | TRBV18 | TRBD2 | CASSPFPGGHNEQFF | TGTGCCAGCTCACCATTTCCGGGGGGGCACAATGAGCAGTTCTTC
TRBJ2-7 | few | TRBV21-1 | - | CASSKGGAFYEQYF | TGTGCCAGCAGCAAAGGGGGGGCCTTCTACGAGCAGTACTTC
TRBJ2-7 | few | TRBV2 | TRBD1 | CASNGQGGSSYEQYF | TGTGCCAGCAACGGACAGGGGGGGAGCTCCTACGAGCAGTACTTC
TRBJ1-6 | many | TRBV27 | TRBD1 | CASSSSGQGARIANSPLHF | TGTGCCAGCAGTTCGTCGGGACAGGGGGCTCGAATAGCAAATTCACCCCTCCACTTT
TRBJ2-5 | - | TRBV7-9 | - | CASESSALRETQYF | TGTGCCAGCGAGTCTAGCGCCCTTCGAGAGACCCAGTACTTC
TRBJ1-5 | few | TRBV27 | - | CASSLRGGGNQPQHF | TGTGCCAGCAGTTTAAGGGGGGGCGGCAATCAGCCCCAGCATTTT
TRBJ2-1 | - | TRBV6-2/TRBV6-3 | TRBD1 | CASSYSRTGEPYNEQFF | TGTGCCAGCAGTTATTCGAGGACAGGGGAGCCCTACAATGAGCAGTTCTTC
TRBJ2-1 | many | TRBV5-6 | - | CASSSTGLLNEQFF | TGTGCCAGCAGCTCGACGGGACTTTTGAATGAGCAGTTCTTC
TRBJ1-4 | - | TRBV28 | - | CASSFWAVATNEKLFF | TGTGCCAGCAGTTTTTGGGCGGTCGCAACTAATGAAAAACTGTTTTTT
TRBJ2-3 | - | TRBV28 | TRBD2 | CASCTGTSDEDTQYF | TGTGCCAGCTGCACTGGGACTAGCGATGAAGATACGCAGTATTTT